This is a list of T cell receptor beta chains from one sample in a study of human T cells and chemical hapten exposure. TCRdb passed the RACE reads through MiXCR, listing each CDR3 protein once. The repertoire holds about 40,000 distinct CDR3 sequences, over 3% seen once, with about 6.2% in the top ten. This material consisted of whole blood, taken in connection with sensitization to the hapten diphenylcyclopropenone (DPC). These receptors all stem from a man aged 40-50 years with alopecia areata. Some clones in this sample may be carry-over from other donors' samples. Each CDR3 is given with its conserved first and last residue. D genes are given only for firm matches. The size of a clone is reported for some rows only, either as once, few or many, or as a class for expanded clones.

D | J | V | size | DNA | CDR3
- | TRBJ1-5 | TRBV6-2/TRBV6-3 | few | TGTGCCAGCAGCCGCCCCGGGCAGCCCCAGCATTTT | CASSRPGQPQHF
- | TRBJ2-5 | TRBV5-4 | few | TGTGCCAGCAGTCCCCCGCGCCAAGAGACCCAGTACTTC | CASSPPRQETQYF
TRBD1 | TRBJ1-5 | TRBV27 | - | TGTGCCAGCAGTTTCGGGACAGGCAATCAGCCCCAGCATTTT | CASSFGTGNQPQHF
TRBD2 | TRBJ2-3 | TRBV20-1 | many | TGCAGTGCCGAACTAGCGGGCACAGATACGCAGTATTTT | CSAELAGTDTQYF
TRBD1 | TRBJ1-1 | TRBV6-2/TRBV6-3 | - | TGTGCCAGCAGCCTGAATGACAGGGGAAGGCACACTGAAGCTTTCTTT | CASSLNDRGRHTEAFF
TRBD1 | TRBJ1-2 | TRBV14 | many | TGTGCCAGCAGACGTACAGGGGCGGTGAACTATGGCTACACCTTC | CASRRTGAVNYGYTF
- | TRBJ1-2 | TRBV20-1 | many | TGCAGTGCTAGAGTGACGAGGAGGGCGAATGGCTACACCTTC | CSARVTRRANGYTF
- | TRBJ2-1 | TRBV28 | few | TGTGCCATAAACGCGGCCTCCCGGAATGAGCAGTTCTTC | CAINAASRNEQFF
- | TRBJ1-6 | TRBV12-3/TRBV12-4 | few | TGTGCCAGCAGTTTCAAAGGATCTCACCGCCGGGTCGATTCACCCCTCCACTTT | CASSFKGSHRRVDSPLHF
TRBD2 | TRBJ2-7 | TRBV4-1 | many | TGCGCCAGCAGCCCAGCGGGAGTGGAAGAGCAGTACTTC | CASSPAGVEEQYF
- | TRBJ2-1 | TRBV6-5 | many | TGTGCCAGCAGTTACTCGTTCGGACAAAATAACGAGCAGTTCTTC | CASSYSFGQNNEQFF
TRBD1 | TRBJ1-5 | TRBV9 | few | TGTGCCAGCAGCGTAGGGGCAACAGGGGATCAGCCCCAGCATTTT | CASSVGATGDQPQHF
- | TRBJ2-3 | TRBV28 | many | TGTGCCAGCACCAGACCCGGGGGAGCAGATACGCAGTATTTT | CASTRPGGADTQYF
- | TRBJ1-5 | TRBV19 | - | TGTGCCAGTAGACAGACCTATAGCAATCAGCCCCAGCATTTT | CASRQTYSNQPQHF
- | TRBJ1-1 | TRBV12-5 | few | TGTGCTAGTGGAGGTTCGGGCGAAGCTTTCTTT | CASGGSGEAFF
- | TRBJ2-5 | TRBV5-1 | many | TGCGCCAGCAGCTCACAACAGGGGAGGGGAGAGACCCAGTACTTC | CASSSQQGRGETQYF
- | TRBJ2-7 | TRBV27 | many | TGTGCCAGCAGTGGGACGGGGACCTACGAGCAGTACTTC | CASSGTGTYEQYF
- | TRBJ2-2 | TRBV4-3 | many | TGCGCCAGCAGCCAAGATGCGAGGTCGGGCACCGGGGAGCTGTTTTTT | CASSQDARSGTGELFF
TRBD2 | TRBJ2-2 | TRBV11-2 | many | TGTGCCAGCACCCGTAGAGGCGGGAGCACCGGGGAGCTGTTTTTT | CASTRRGGSTGELFF
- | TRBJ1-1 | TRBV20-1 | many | TGCAGTGCTCCGACGACGTATGAAGCTTTCTTT | CSAPTTYEAFF
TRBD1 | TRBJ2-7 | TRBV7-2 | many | TGTGCCAGCAGCCGAAGGGGACAGACCTACGAGCAGTACTTC | CASSRRGQTYEQYF
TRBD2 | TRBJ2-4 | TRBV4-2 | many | TGTGCCAGCAGCCCAGCGGTGACTAGCGGTTCTTTAGCCAAAAACATTCAGTACTTC | CASSPAVTSGSLAKNIQYF
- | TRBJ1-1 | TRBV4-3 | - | TGCGCCAGCAGACAGGAAGGTGGGCCCGGTGCTTTCTTT | CASRQEGGPGAFF
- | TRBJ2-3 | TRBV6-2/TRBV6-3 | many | TGTGCCAGCGGCGGAAAAAGCACAGATACGCAGTATTTT | CASGGKSTDTQYF
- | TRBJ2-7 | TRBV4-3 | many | TGCGCCAGCAGCCAAGTCCCGGGTAGCGAGCAGTACTTC | CASSQVPGSEQYF
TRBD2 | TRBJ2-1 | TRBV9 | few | TGTGCCAGCAGCGCGAGCGGGACCTACAACAATGAGCAGTTCTTC | CASSASGTYNNEQFF
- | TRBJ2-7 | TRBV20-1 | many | TGCAGTGCTAGAGATTTCACAGGGCTTACCTACGAGCAGTACTTC | CSARDFTGLTYEQYF
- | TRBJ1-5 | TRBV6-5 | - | TGTGCCAGCAGTTCCAACGGGAGGAGGGGCAATCAGCCCCAGCATTTT | CASSSNGRRGNQPQHF
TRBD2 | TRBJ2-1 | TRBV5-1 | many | TGCGCCAGCAGCTTGATTAATAGCGGGACTGCAAATGAGCAGTTCTTC | CASSLINSGTANEQFF
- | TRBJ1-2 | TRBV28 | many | TGTGCCAGCAGTTTAATAAGTTACAAGGCTCCTAGTGGCTACACCTTC | CASSLISYKAPSGYTF
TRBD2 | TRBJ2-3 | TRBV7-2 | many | TGTGCCAGCAGCTTGCGACTAGCGGGGGCAGATACGCAGTATTTT | CASSLRLAGADTQYF
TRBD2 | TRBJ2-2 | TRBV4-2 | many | TGTGCCAGCAGCCCCGGTGAAGCTAGCGGGAGTTTAAACACCGGGGAGCTGTTTTTT | CASSPGEASGSLNTGELFF
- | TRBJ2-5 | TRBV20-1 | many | TGCAGTGCTAGAGGACGGGGAAGGCAAGAGACCCAGTACTTC | CSARGRGRQETQYF
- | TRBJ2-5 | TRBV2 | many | TGTGCCAGCAGTGAACAAGAAGAGACCCAGTACTTC | CASSEQEETQYF
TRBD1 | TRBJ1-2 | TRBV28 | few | TGTGCCAGCGGTACGACAGGGGAGGCCAACTATGGCTACACCTTC | CASGTTGEANYGYTF
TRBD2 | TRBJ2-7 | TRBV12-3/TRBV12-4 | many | TGTGCCAGCAGTCCCCGAGCGGGAGACTACGAGCAGTACTTC | CASSPRAGDYEQYF
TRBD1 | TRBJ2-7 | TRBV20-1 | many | TGCAGTGCTACCGGGACAGGGGACCTCCGGGGCTACGAGCAGTACTTC | CSATGTGDLRGYEQYF
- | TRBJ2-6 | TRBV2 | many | TGTGCCAGCAGTGTAGGGGCTGGGGCCAACGTCCTGACTTTC | CASSVGAGANVLTF
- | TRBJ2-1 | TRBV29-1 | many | TGCAGCGCACCCCCCAGACCAGGCCACAATGAGCAGTTCTTC | CSAPPRPGHNEQFF
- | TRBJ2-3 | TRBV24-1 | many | TGTGCCACCAGTGATTCGGGCACAGATACGCAGTATTTT | CATSDSGTDTQYF
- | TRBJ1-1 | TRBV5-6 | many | TGTGCCAGCAGCTTGGGCAGGGACACTGAAGCTTTCTTT | CASSLGRDTEAFF
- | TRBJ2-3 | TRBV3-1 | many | TGTGCCAGCAGCCAGGGGACCACAGATACGCAGTATTTT | CASSQGTTDTQYF
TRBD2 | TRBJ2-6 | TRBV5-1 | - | TGCGCCAGCAGCACCGGGGGGGTAGGAGCTGGGGCCAACGTCCTGACTTTC | CASSTGGVGAGANVLTF
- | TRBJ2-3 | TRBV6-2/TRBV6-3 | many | TGTGCCAGCAGTTACGTGGGAGGATCAGATACGCAGTATTTT | CASSYVGGSDTQYF
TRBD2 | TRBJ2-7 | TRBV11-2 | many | TGTGCCAGCAGCTTGGGACTAGCTGGCGAGCAGTACTTC | CASSLGLAGEQYF
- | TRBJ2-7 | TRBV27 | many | TGTGCCAGCAGTAAACATACCGGGCCGGTTTACGAGCAGTACTTC | CASSKHTGPVYEQYF
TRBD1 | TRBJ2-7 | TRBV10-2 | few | TGCGCCAGCACCACACTCCTCCGGGACAGGGCCTCCGAGCAGTACTTC | CASTTLLRDRASEQYF
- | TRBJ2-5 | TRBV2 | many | TGTGCCAGCAGTGATTTAAGGGCCGACAGCCGGGGCGGGACCCAGTACTTC | CASSDLRADSRGGTQYF
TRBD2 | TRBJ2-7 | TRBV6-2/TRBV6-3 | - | TGTGCCAGCAGTTACTCGATTGCCAGCGGGGAATACGAGCAGTACTTC | CASSYSIASGEYEQYF
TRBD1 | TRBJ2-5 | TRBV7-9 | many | TGTGCCAGCAGCTTAGGGACAGGGGAAGAGACCCAGTACTTC | CASSLGTGEETQYF
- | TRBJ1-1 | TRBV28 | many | TGTGCCAGCAGTTTCCCAGTGAACACTGAAGCTTTCTTT | CASSFPVNTEAFF
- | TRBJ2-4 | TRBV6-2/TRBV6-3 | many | TGTGCCAGCAGTTACTCCGACACGGCCAAAAACATTCAGTACTTC | CASSYSDTAKNIQYF
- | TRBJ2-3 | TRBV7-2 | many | TGTGCCAGCAGCGCCGGGCGAGAAGATACGCAGTATTTT | CASSAGREDTQYF